The T cell receptor (beta chain) described here comes from a study of Ad26.COV2.S vaccination and SARS-CoV-2 variants. Study as a whole: It was the COV1001 Ad26.COV2.S trial arm that included the donor. Study conclusions and caveats: Comparability of non-spike TCR breadth was observed across vaccine and placebo recipients.

The sample holds a few counts of this clone. Its antigen is unknown. This sample also contains other DNA sequences that code for the same CDR3. Specified treatment: 15 to 20 received Ad26.COV2.S at low or high dose, single or two shots; 5 received placebo; per-sample allocation not given. Sampling occurred on day 63 after the first vaccine or placebo injection. An Ad26 vector expressing Wuhan-strain SARS-CoV-2 spike served as the vaccine. Germline V gene sequence: CDR1 MNHNS, CDR2 SASEGT. Trimming removed 2 bases at V and 2 bases at J, with 4 bases between. The length of the CDR3 is 12 residues. Sequenced by immunoSEQ multiplex PCR; TCRdb stores in-frame clones only, minus some. The table lists approximately 360,000 clones, roughly 80% of them singletons, with about 7.4% in the top ten.

The rearrangement links TRBV6-1 to TRBJ2-7, with D unresolved. This sequence originates from a person between 18 and 59 years old who received the Ad26.COV2.S COVID-19 vaccine or a placebo. The material sequenced was peripheral blood, taken in a trial of Ad26.COV2.S vaccine versus placebo. The DNA of the CDR3 is TGTGCCAGCAGTGAACGCCCCTACGAGCAGTACTTC. Translation: CASSERPYEQYF.